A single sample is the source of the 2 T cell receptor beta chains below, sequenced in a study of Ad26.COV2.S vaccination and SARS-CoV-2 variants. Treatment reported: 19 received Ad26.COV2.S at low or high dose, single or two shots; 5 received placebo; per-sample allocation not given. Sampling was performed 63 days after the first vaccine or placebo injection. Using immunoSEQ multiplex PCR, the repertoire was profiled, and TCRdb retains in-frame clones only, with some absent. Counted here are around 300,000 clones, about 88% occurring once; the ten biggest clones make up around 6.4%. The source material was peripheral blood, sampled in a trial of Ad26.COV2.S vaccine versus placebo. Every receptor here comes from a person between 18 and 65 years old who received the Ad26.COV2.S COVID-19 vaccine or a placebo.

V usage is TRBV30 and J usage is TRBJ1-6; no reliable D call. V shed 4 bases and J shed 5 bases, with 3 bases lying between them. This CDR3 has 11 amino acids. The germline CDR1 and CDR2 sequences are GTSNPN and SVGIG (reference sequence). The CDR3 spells CAWTNNSPLHF. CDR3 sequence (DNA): TGTGCCTGGACTAATAATTCACCCCTCCACTTT. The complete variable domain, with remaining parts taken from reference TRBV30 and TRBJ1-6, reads SQTIHQWPATLVQPVGSPLSLECTVEGTSNPNLYWYRQAAGRGLQLLFYSVGIGQISSEVPQNLSASRPQDRQFILSSKKLLLSDSGFYLCAWTNNSPLHFGNGTRLTVT.

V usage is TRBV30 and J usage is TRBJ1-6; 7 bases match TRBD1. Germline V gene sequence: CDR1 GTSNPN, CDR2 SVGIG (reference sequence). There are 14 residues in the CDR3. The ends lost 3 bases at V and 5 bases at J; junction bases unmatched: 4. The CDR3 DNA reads TGTGCCTGGAGGAGGGGGCATAATAATTCACCCCTCCACTTT. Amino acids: CAWRRGHNNSPLHF.